Listed here are 30 T cell receptor beta chains from one sample, sequenced in a study of T cell responses to AZD1222 COVID-19 vaccine. The table came from immunoSEQ multiplex PCR; TCRdb's copy has only in-frame clones and leaves some out. The top ten hold 6.5% to 8.5% of the sample, which has about 60,000 clones, around nine tenths seen once. This specimen consisted of peripheral blood, obtained 28 days after the second AZD1222 dose. These receptors all come from an adult who received the AZD1222 COVID-19 vaccine.

V usage is TRBV19 and J usage is TRBJ2-2; D may match TRBD1 or TRBD2 (6 bases each). This CDR3 has 15 amino acids. The V gene's germline CDR1 is LNHDA and CDR2 SQIVND (reference sequence). Trimming took off 5 bases at V and 4 bases at J, with 14 bases between the two ends. The CDR3 loop reads CASSPLGGSTGELFF. CDR3 nucleotide sequence: TGTGCCAGTAGTCCTCTAGGGGGGAGCACCGGGGAGCTGTTTTTT.

This clone has just a few counts. The chain has TRBV7-8 and TRBJ2-3; D possibly matches TRBD1 or TRBD2 (5 bases each). Trimming took 5 bases from V and 4 from J, leaving 19 bases between them. CDR1 is SGHVS and CDR2 is FQNEAQ in the germline V gene. The CDR3 length is 16 residues. The CDR3 sequence is CASSPPLRGAADTQYF. DNA for the CDR3: TGTGCCAGCAGCCCTCCGTTAAGGGGAGCTGCAGATACGCAGTATTTT.

This chain joins TRBV27 and TRBJ2-4; D uncertain. Germline-derived CDR1 and CDR2 are MNHEY and SMNVEV (reference sequence). This CDR3 region has 18 residues. The V gene lost 3 bases and the J gene lost 2 bases, with 20 bases spanning the gap. For the CDR3, the DNA is TGTGCCAGCAGTTTTCTCCTTTCGGACGGCCTGTCCAAAAACATTCAGTACTTC. Protein: CASSFLLSDGLSKNIQYF.

V is TRBV3-1 (or the pseudogene TRBV3-2) and J is TRBJ2-7, with D hard to call. The CDR3 contains 13 residues. V shed 0 bases and J shed 4 bases, with 7 bases lying between them. Germline V gene data show CDR1 as LGHDT and CDR2 as YNNKEL (reference sequence). CDR3 amino acids: CASSQEVRYEQYF. In DNA form, the CDR3 reads TGTGCCAGCAGCCAAGAAGTACGGTACGAGCAGTACTTC.

The rearrangement uses TRBV27 and TRBJ1-2; TRBD1 is a possible D gene (5 bases). The V and J ends lost 0 bases and 10 bases respectively, with 9 bases between them. CDR1 and CDR2 (germline): MNHEY, SMNVEV (reference sequence). The CDR3 covers 12 residues. The CDR3 loop is CASSLSGEVYTF. CDR3 in DNA: TGTGCCAGCAGTTTATCAGGGGAGGTCTACACCTTC.

The chain is built from TRBV28 and TRBJ2-7, with D hard to call. The CDR3 runs 14 residues. CDR1 and CDR2 (germline): MDHEN, SYDVKM. Trimming cost V 2 bases and J 4 bases, with 12 bases left between them. CDR3 coding DNA: TGTGCCAGCAGTTTAACGGATCTTGGTTACGAGCAGTACTTC. The encoded protein is CASSLTDLGYEQYF.

The chain carries TRBV6-5 and TRBJ2-7, with 7 bases identical to TRBD1. CDR3 size: 14 residues. The junction had 4 bases not matched to a gene; V was cut back by 2 bases and J by 3 bases. Germline-derived CDR1 and CDR2 are MNHEY and SVGAGI. CDR3 bases: TGTGCCAGCAGTTACGGGACAGAGGACTACGAGCAGTACTTC. Its protein product is CASSYGTEDYEQYF.

The rearrangement links TRBV3-1 (or the pseudogene TRBV3-2) to TRBJ1-4; D is ambiguous. The germline V gene encodes CDR1 LGHDT and CDR2 YNNKEL (reference sequence). With 1 base removed from V and 13 bases from J, the gap between germline ends came to 10 bases. The CDR3 is 12 amino acids. The CDR3 is CASSQVLGRLFF. As DNA, the CDR3 is TGTGCCAGCAGCCAAGTCTTGGGGAGACTGTTTTTT.

This clone is large in the sample. V usage is TRBV6-4 and J usage is TRBJ1-1; D uncertain. This CDR3 has 13 amino acids. Between the trimmed V and J ends, which lost 2 bases and 1 base, there was a span of 5 bases. The germline V gene has CDR1 MRHNA and CDR2 SNTAGT. The CDR3 bases are TGTGCCAGCAGTGACAGATCGAACACTGAAGCTTTCTTT. This encodes CASSDRSNTEAFF.

V gene TRBV19 combines with J gene TRBJ1-5; possibly TRBD1 for D (6 bases). The V end was cut by 6 bases, the J end by 6 bases, with 15 bases between. The V gene's germline CDR1 is LNHDA and CDR2 SQIVND (reference sequence). This CDR3 has 14 residues. The CDR3 nucleotides read TGTGCCAGTAGCCCAGGCGGGGGCGGTCAGCCCCAGCATTTT. Encoded protein: CASSPGGGGQPQHF.

The chain carries TRBV7-9 and TRBJ1-3, with D possibly being TRBD1 (5 bases). With 1 base removed from V and 4 bases from J, the gap between germline ends came to 8 bases. The CDR3 covers 14 residues. CDR1 and CDR2 (germline): SEHNR, FQNEAQ (reference sequence). This CDR3 reads CASSLGRAGNTIYF. The DNA for the CDR3 is TGTGCCAGCAGCTTAGGCAGGGCAGGAAACACCATATATTTT.

This clone was observed a single time. This rearrangement joins TRBV4-1 to TRBJ2-2, with 11 bases fitting TRBD2. The germline V gene encodes CDR1 MGHRA and CDR2 YSYEKL. The CDR3 extends over 15 amino acids. The junction had 3 bases not matched to a gene; V was cut back by 4 bases and J by 5 bases. The CDR3 DNA reads as TGCGCCAGCAGCCTTAGACTAGCGGGAACCGGGGAGCTGTTTTTT. This sequence encodes CASSLRLAGTGELFF.

The gene calls are TRBV30 and TRBJ1-1; 8 nucleotides match TRBD1. CDR1 is GTSNPN, CDR2 SVGIG, per germline (reference sequence). Trimming took 4 bases from V and 4 from J; bases not matched to a gene: 11. The CDR3 is 15 amino acids. The CDR3 DNA sequence: TGTGCCTGGAAGGGGATTGGCAGGGGGCTCACTGAAGCTTTCTTT. Translated, it gives CAWKGIGRGLTEAFF.

The genes are TRBV29-1 and TRBJ2-3, with TRBD2 matching 8 bases. CDR1 and CDR2 (germline): SQVTM, ANQGSEA. This CDR3 has 14 amino acids. The V segment lost 5 bases and the J segment 5 bases; nucleotides outside the gene matches: 9. The CDR3 nucleotides read TGCAGCGTTTACCTAGCGGGTTTGGAAGATACGCAGTATTTT. Protein product: CSVYLAGLEDTQYF.

This clone is a singleton in its sample. The chain joins TRBV5-1 to TRBJ1-5, with D possibly TRBD1 on 6 matching bases. The CDR3 has 13 amino acids. Germline values: CDR1 SGHRS, CDR2 YFSETQ. Deletions cut 4 bases from V and 6 bases from J, with 11 bases between. The DNA for the CDR3 is TGCGCCAGCAGCATGGGGGCAGGTCAGCCCCAGCATTTT. Its protein is CASSMGAGQPQHF.

This clone was recorded once. The chain joins TRBV20-1 to TRBJ1-1; D unclear. V was shortened by 3 bases and J by 1 base, with 12 bases between the two germline ends. The length of the CDR3 is 14 residues. Germline V CDR1 and CDR2: DFQATT, SNEGSKA (reference sequence). The CDR3 region is CSASFKATNTEAFF. As DNA, the CDR3 is TGCAGTGCTAGTTTTAAGGCTACGAACACTGAAGCTTTCTTT.

The rearrangement uses TRBV7-8 and TRBJ2-1; 16 nucleotides line up with TRBD2. After removal of 5 bases from V and 5 bases from J, the junction contained 6 bases not matched to a gene. Germline CDR1 is SGHVS and CDR2 is FQNEAQ. The CDR3 is 17 amino acids. This chain's CDR3 is CASSPRGLAGGHNEQFF. The CDR3 coding sequence is TGTGCCAGCAGCCCCAGGGGACTAGCGGGAGGGCACAATGAGCAGTTCTTC.

The chain is built from TRBV5-1 and TRBJ2-7, with TRBD2 matching over 11 bases. This CDR3 has 16 residues. Trimming took 3 bases from V and 2 from J; bases not matched to a gene: 7. CDR1 is SGHRS and CDR2 is YFSETQ in the germline V gene. This CDR3 reads CASSSLSGRAPYEQYF. CDR3 DNA: TGCGCCAGCAGCTCTCTTAGCGGGAGGGCACCCTACGAGCAGTACTTC.

The chain employs TRBV6-5 and TRBJ2-1; the D is unclear. The germline gives CDR1 MNHEY, CDR2 SVGAGI. Trimming left V 7 bases short and J 4 bases short, with 14 bases between. This CDR3 is 14 amino acids long. In DNA form, the CDR3 reads TGTGCCAGCATCCCCCTAAGGTTATACAATGAGCAGTTCTTC. Translating it yields CASIPLRLYNEQFF.

V is TRBV15 and J is TRBJ1-5, with 7 positions matching TRBD1. CDR1 and CDR2 (germline): LNHNV, YYDKDF (reference sequence). Unmatched junction bases numbered 13, after V lost 10 bases and J lost 7 bases. The CDR3 length is 14 residues. In nucleotides, the CDR3 is TGTGCCAGTAACCAGGGGGTGGCCGCGCAGCCCCAGCATTTT. It translates to CASNQGVAAQPQHF.

The chain links TRBV2 to TRBJ1-4; no reliable D call. Germline loops: CDR1 SNHLY, CDR2 FYNNEI. This CDR3 comprises 12 residues. V was clipped by 5 bases and J by 5 bases, with 6 bases between them. The CDR3 loop is CASSTGNEKLFF. CDR3 in DNA: TGTGCCAGCAGTACGGGGAATGAAAAACTGTTTTTT.

The chain carries TRBV24-1 and TRBJ1-6, with 8 bases identical to TRBD1. CDR1 and CDR2 (germline): KGHDR, SFDVKD. The J segment lost 6 bases and the V segment lost 4 bases, leaving 4 bases of the junction unmatched. The CDR3 spans 15 residues. The CDR3 DNA is TGTGCCACCAGTGAGTCGGACAGGGTTAATTCACCCCTCCACTTT. The encoded protein is CATSESDRVNSPLHF.

This clone was seen only once. V gene TRBV4-1 combines with J gene TRBJ1-6, with a possible D match to TRBD1 (5 bases). Germline-derived CDR1 and CDR2 are MGHRA and YSYEKL. Trimming removed 1 base from V and 6 bases from J, with 16 bases in between. The CDR3 is made up of 17 amino acids. The CDR3 loop is CASSQAAAQGANSPLHF. The CDR3 coding sequence is TGCGCCAGCAGCCAAGCCGCCGCGCAGGGAGCTAATTCACCCCTCCACTTT.

For this clone: An end of the junction does not agree with germline; a read error may underlie this. CDR3 DNA sequence: TGTGCCAGCAGCGAAGAAGTCAACTATGGCTACACCTTC. This sequence encodes CASSEEVNYGYTF. V is TRBV14 and J is TRBJ1-2, with D hard to call. The germline gives CDR1 SGHDN, CDR2 FVKESK. The CDR3 totals 13 residues.

This chain uses TRBV4-1 with TRBJ1-1, with 7 bases matching TRBD1. V lost 0 bases to trimming and J lost 6 bases; unmatched junction nucleotides: 7. The V gene's germline CDR1 is MGHRA and CDR2 YSYEKL. The CDR3 is made up of 15 amino acids. The CDR3 is CASSQDLGQGAEAFF. The CDR3 DNA follows: TGCGCCAGCAGCCAAGATCTCGGGCAGGGGGCTGAAGCTTTCTTT.

The chain carries TRBV10-1 and TRBJ1-5; maybe TRBD1 (5 bases). The germline V gene encodes CDR1 WNHNN and CDR2 SYGVQD (reference sequence). The CDR3 contains 19 residues. V was shortened by 1 base and J by 1 base, with 20 bases between the two germline ends. The CDR3 is CASSEYQGKSEGSNQPQHF. In DNA form, the CDR3 reads TGCGCCAGCAGTGAGTATCAAGGGAAATCCGAGGGGAGCAATCAGCCCCAGCATTTT.

The chain links TRBV5-1 to TRBJ2-6; weak D call: TRBD2 (5 bases). V was trimmed by 7 bases and J by 3 bases, leaving 14 bases between them. Per germline, CDR1 SGHRS and CDR2 YFSETQ. The CDR3 has 15 amino acids. The CDR3 spells CASSEGASGANVLTF. The DNA for the CDR3 is TGCGCCAGCTCTGAGGGAGCAAGTGGGGCCAACGTCCTGACTTTC.

This clone was detected only once. CDR3 coding DNA: TGTGCCAGCAGCCTGACAGGGGATGGCGAGCAGTACTTC. Protein sequence: CASSLTGDGEQYF. The chain is built from TRBV7-3 and TRBJ2-7, with 8 bases aligning to TRBD1. The CDR3 totals 13 residues. Germline V gene lookup returns CDR1 SGHTA and CDR2 FQGTGA. The J segment lost 6 bases and the V segment lost 5 bases, leaving 6 bases of the junction unmatched.

The rearrangement uses TRBV5-1 and TRBJ1-2; D gene ambiguous. The germline gives CDR1 SGHRS, CDR2 YFSETQ. The CDR3 is 14 amino acids. The V end lost 4 bases, the J end lost 4 bases, and 14 bases lay between the germline ends. CDR3 DNA: TGCGCCAGCAGCAACAACAGCATCGTCTATGGCTACACCTTC. It encodes CASSNNSIVYGYTF.

This chain links TRBV7-2 with TRBJ1-4, with no clear D. The CDR3 spans 13 residues. V was shortened by 4 bases and J by 5 bases, with 8 bases between the two germline ends. From germline, CDR1 is SGHTA and CDR2 FQGNSA. The chain's CDR3 is CASSSRFNEKLFF. For the CDR3, the DNA is TGTGCCAGCAGCTCTCGGTTCAATGAAAAACTGTTTTTT.